The clone carrying this T cell receptor beta chain was seen a handful of times. PCR primers comprised 60 Vbeta and 13 Jbeta primers. Clones were sequenced by immunoSEQ multiplex PCR, and TCRdb holds only the in-frame ones, with some missing. The table has roughly 150,000 clones, 70% to 85% seen once; the top ten hold around 1.4%. This sample was included in a study of cytomegalovirus exposure and HLA in healthy donors. The CDR3 runs to 15 residues. CDR1 and CDR2 from the germline V gene are MNHEY and SVGAGI. The V and J ends lost 6 bases and 0 bases respectively, with 9 bases between them. The V call is TRBV6-5, the J call TRBJ2-6, with D uncertain. The sequence derives from a male donor in good health and CMV-seronegative. Sequenced material: PBMCs. The chain's CDR3 is CASSRQLSGANVLTF. The CDR3 nucleotides are TGTGCCAGCAGCCGCCAACTCTCTGGGGCCAACGTCCTGACTTTC.